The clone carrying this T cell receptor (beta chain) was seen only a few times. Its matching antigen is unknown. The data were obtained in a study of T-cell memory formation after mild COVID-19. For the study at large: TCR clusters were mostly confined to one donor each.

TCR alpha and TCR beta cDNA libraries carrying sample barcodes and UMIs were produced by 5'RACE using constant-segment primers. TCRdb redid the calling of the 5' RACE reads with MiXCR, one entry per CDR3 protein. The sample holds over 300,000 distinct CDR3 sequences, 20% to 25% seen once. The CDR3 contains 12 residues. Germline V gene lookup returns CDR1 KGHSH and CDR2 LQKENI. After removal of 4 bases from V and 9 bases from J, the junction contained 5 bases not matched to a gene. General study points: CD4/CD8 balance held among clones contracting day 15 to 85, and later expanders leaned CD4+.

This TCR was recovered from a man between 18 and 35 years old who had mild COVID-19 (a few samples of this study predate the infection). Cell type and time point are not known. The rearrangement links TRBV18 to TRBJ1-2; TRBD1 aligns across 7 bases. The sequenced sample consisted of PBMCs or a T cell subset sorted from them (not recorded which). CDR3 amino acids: CASSRPGQRYTF. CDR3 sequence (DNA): TGTGCCAGCTCACGACCGGGACAGCGCTACACCTTC.